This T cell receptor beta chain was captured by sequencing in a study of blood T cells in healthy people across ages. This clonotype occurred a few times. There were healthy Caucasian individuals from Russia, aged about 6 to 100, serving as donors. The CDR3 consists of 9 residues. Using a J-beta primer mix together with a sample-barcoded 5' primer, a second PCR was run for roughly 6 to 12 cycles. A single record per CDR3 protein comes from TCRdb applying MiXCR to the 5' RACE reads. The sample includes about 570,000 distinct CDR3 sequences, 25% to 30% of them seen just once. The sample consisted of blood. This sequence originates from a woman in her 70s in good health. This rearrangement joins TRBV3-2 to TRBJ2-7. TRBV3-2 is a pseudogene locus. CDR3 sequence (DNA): TGTGCCAGCAGCCGAGTAAAGTACTTC. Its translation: CASSRVKYF.